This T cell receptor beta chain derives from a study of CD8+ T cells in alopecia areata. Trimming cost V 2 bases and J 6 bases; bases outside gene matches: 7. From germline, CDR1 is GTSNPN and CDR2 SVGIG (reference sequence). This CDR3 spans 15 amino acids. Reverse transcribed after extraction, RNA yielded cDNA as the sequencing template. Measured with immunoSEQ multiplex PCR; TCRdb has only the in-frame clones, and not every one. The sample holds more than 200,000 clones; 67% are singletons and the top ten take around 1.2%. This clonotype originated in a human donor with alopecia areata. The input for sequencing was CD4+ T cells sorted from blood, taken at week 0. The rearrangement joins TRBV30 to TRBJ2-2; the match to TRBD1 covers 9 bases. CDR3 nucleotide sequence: TGTGCCTGGAGTCCCACAGGGGGCGCTCCCGGGGAGCTGTTTTTT. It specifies CAWSPTGGAPGELFF.